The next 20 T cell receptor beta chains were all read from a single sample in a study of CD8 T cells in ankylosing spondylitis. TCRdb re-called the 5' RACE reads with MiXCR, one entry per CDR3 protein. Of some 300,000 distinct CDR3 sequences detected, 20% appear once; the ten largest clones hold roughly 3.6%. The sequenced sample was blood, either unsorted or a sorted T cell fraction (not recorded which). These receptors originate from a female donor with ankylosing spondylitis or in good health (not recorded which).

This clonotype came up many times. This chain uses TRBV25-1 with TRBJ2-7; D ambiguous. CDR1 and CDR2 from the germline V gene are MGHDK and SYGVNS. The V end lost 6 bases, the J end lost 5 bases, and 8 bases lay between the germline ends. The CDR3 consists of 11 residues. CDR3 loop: CASSEIHEQYF. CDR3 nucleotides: TGTGCCAGCAGCGAGATCCACGAGCAGTACTTC.

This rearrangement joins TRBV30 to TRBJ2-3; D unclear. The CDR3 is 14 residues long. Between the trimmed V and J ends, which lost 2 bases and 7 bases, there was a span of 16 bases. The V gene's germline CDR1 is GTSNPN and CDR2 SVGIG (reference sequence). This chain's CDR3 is CAWSPRALLNTQYF. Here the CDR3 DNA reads TGTGCCTGGAGTCCCAGAGCCCTGTTAAATACGCAGTATTTT.

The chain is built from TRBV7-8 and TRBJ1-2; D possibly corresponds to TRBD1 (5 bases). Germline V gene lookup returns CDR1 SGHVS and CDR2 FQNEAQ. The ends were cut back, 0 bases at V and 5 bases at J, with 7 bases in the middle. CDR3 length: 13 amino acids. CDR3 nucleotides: TGTGCCAGCAGCTTAGCGCCAGGGTATGGCTACACCTTC. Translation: CASSLAPGYGYTF.

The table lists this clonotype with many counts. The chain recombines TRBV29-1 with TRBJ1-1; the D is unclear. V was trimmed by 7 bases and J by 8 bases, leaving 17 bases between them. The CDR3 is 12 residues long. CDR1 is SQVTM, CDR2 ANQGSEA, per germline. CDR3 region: CSGTDGASEAFF. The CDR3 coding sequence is TGCAGCGGTACAGACGGAGCTTCGGAAGCTTTCTTT.

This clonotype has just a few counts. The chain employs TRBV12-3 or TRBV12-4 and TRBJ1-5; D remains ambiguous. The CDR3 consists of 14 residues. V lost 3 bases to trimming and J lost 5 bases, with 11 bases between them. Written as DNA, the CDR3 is TGTGCCAGCAGTTTGTGGGGTGTGGATCAGCCCCAGCATTTT. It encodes CASSLWGVDQPQHF.

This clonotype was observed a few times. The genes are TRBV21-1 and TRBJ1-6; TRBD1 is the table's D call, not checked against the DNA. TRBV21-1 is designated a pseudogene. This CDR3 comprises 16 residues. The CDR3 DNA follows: TGTGCCAGCAGCAAAGACGTCCCCAGGGCGAATTCACCCCTCCACTTT. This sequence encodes CASSKDVPRANSPLHF.

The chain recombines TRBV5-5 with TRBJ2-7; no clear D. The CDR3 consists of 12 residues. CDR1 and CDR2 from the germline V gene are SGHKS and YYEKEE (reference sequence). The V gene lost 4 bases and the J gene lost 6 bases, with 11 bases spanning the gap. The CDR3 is CASSPFSSEQYF. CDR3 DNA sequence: TGTGCCAGCAGCCCCTTCTCGAGCGAGCAGTACTTC.

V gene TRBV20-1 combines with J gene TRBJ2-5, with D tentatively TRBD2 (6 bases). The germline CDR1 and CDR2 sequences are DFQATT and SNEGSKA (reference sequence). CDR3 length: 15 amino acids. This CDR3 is CSVPRGGMIEETQYF. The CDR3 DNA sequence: TGCAGCGTACCTCGAGGCGGGATGATAGAAGAGACCCAGTACTTC.

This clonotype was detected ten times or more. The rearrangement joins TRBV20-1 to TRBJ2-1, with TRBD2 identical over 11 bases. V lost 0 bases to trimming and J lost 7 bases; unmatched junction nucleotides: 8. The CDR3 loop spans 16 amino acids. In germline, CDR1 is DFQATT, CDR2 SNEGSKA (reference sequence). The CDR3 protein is CSARELAGVRLNEQFF. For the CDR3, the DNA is TGCAGTGCTAGAGAACTAGCGGGAGTAAGGTTGAATGAGCAGTTCTTC.

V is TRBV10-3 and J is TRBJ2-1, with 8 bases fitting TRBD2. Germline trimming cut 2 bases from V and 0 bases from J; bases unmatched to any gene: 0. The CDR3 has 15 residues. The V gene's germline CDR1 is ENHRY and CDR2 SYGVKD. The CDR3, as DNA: TGTGCCATCAGTGAGGGGACTAGCTCCTACAATGAGCAGTTCTTC. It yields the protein CAISEGTSSYNEQFF.

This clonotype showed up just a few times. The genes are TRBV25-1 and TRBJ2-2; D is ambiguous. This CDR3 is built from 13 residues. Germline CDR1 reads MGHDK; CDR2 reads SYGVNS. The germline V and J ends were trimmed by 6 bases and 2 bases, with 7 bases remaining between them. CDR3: CASRASNTGELFF. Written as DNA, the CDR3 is TGTGCCAGCAGGGCCTCCAACACCGGGGAGCTGTTTTTT.

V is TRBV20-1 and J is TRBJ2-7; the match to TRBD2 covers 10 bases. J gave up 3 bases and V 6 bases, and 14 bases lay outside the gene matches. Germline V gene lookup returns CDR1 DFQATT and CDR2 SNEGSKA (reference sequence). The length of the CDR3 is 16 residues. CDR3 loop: CSADRSRTSGSYEQYF. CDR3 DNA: TGCAGTGCCGACAGATCCAGGACTAGCGGTAGCTACGAGCAGTACTTC.

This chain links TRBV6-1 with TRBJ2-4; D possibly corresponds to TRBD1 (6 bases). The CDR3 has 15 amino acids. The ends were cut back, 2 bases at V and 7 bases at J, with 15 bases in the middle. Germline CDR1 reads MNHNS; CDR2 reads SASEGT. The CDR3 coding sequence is TGTGCCAGCAGTGAAATCAGGGGCCGAGGGAACATTCAGTACTTC. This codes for CASSEIRGRGNIQYF.

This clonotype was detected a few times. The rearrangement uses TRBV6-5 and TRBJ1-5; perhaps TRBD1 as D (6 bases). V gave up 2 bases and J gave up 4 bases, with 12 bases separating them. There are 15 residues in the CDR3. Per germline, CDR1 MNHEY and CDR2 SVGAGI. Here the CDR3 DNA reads TGTGCCAGCAGTTACACGGGAGGGGGGAATCAGCCCCAGCATTTT. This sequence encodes CASSYTGGGNQPQHF.

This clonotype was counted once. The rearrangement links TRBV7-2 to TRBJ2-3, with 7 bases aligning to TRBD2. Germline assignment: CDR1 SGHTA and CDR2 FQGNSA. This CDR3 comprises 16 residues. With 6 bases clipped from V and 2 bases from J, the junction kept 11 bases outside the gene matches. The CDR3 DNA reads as TGTGCCAGCAGTTATCTGACTAGCCTTGTCACAGATACGCAGTATTTT. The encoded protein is CASSYLTSLVTDTQYF.

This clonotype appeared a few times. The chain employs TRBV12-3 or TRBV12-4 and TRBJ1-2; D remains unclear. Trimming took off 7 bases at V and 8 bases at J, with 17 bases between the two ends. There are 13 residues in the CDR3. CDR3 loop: CASNRDGMGGYTF. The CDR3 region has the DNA TGTGCCAGCAATCGAGACGGAATGGGCGGCTACACCTTC.

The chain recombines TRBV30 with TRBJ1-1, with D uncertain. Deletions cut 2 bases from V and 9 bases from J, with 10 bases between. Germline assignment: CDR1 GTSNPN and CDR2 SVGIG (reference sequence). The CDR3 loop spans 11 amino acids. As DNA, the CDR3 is TGTGCCTGGAGTCCCCGAGGGCAAGCTTTCTTT. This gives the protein CAWSPRGQAFF.

The CDR3 DNA reads as TGCGCCAGCAGCCCACGACCGGGACCGATACAGTACTTC. The encoded protein is CASSPRPGPIQYF. The chain is built from TRBV5-1 and TRBJ2-7; either TRBD1 or TRBD2 may fit D (5 bases each). Germline loops: CDR1 SGHRS, CDR2 YFSETQ. This CDR3 contains 13 residues. Trimming pared 4 bases from V and 10 bases from J, leaving 18 bases between.

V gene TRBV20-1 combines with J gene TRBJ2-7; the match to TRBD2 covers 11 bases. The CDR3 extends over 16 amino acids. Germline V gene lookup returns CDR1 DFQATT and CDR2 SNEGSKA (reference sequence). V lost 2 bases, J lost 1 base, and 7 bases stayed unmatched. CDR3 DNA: TGCAGTGCTAGATCCATTACTAGCGGGGGTTCCTACGAGCAGTACTTC. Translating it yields CSARSITSGGSYEQYF.

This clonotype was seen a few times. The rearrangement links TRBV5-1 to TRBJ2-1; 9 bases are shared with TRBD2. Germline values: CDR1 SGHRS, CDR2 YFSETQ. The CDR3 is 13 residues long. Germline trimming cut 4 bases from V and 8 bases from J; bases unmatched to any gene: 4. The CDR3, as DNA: TGCGCCAGCAGCAGGCGGGAGGGGGATGAGCAGTTCTTC. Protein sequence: CASSRREGDEQFF.